The 13 T cell receptor beta chains below all came from one sample that was sequenced in a study of blood T cell repertoires in COVID-19. Method: immunoSEQ multiplex PCR; TCRdb's copy keeps in-frame clones and lacks some. This sample yields approximately 200,000 clones, of which more than 80% are seen a single time; approximately 1.8% belongs to the top ten. The sequenced material came from PBMCs or T cells enriched from blood (not recorded which). The receptors stem from a man in his 60s who had recovered from COVID-19.

The CDR3 protein is CASSETGEETQYF. DNA for the CDR3: TGTGCCAGCAGCGAAACAGGGGAAGAGACCCAGTACTTC. V and J are TRBV7-2 and TRBJ2-5; 7 nucleotides match TRBD1. From germline, CDR1 is SGHTA and CDR2 FQGNSA. The CDR3 runs to 13 residues. The V segment lost 5 bases and the J segment 3 bases; nucleotides outside the gene matches: 3.

V gene TRBV5-5 combines with J gene TRBJ1-5; 8 bases align to TRBD1. Germline V gene lookup returns CDR1 SGHKS and CDR2 YYEKEE (reference sequence). The CDR3 runs to 17 residues. With V trimmed by 4 bases and J by 0 bases, 9 bases remained unmatched. CDR3 residues: CASSQGQGAHSNQPQHF. CDR3 nucleotides: TGTGCCAGCAGCCAGGGTCAGGGGGCGCATAGCAATCAGCCCCAGCATTTT.

The chain couples TRBV11-2 to TRBJ2-3; 10 bases match TRBD1. CDR1 is SGHAT, CDR2 FQNNGV, per germline. After removal of 0 bases from V and 3 bases from J, the junction contained 3 bases not matched to a gene. This CDR3 is built from 16 residues. Written as DNA, the CDR3 is TGTGCCAGCAGCTTAGAGGGGACAGGGGTAACAGATACGCAGTATTTT. The encoded protein is CASSLEGTGVTDTQYF.

This chain links TRBV6-2 or TRBV6-3 with TRBJ1-1; no clear D. Germline V gene lookup returns CDR1 MNHEY and CDR2 SVGEGT. V lost 5 bases, J lost 0 bases, and 10 bases lay in between. CDR3 length: 14 amino acids. The CDR3 protein is CASSTSLLNTEAFF. Here the CDR3 DNA reads TGTGCCAGCAGTACGAGTCTACTGAACACTGAAGCTTTCTTT.

The chain joins TRBV5-1 to TRBJ1-3, with 8 bases that match TRBD1. Per the germline V gene, CDR1 is SGHRS and CDR2 is YFSETQ. The CDR3 runs to 15 residues. V was clipped by 2 bases and J by 8 bases; unmatched bases: 9. The CDR3 loop reads CASSFGTGSRDTIYF. Here the CDR3 DNA reads TGCGCCAGCAGCTTCGGGACAGGCAGCAGGGACACCATATATTTT.

The sample holds one count of this clone. The chain recombines TRBV5-1 with TRBJ2-5, with a possible D match to TRBD2 (6 bases). The V and J ends lost 7 bases and 1 base respectively, with 11 bases between them. There are 13 residues in the CDR3. Germline lookup yields CDR1 SGHRS and CDR2 YFSETQ. Written as DNA, the CDR3 is TGCGCCAGCCGCTCGGAGGGCCAAGAGACCCAGTACTTC. Translation gives CASRSEGQETQYF.

The rearrangement uses TRBV5-5 and TRBJ1-1; TRBD1 might be the D (6 bases). Trimming took 5 bases from V and 3 from J, leaving 11 bases between them. This CDR3 has 13 residues. The germline V gene encodes CDR1 SGHKS and CDR2 YYEKEE (reference sequence). The DNA of the CDR3 is TGTGCCAGCAGTTGGGACACCGACACTGAAGCTTTCTTT. Amino acid sequence: CASSWDTDTEAFF.

The rearrangement uses TRBV11-2 and TRBJ1-1; maybe TRBD1 (5 bases). This CDR3 region has 19 residues. V was pared by 1 base and J by 0 bases, with 21 bases between. Germline CDR1 reads SGHAT; CDR2 reads FQNNGV. The DNA for the CDR3 is TGTGCCAGCAGCTTAGCGGTCGGGGGATTAGCCTTTATGAACACTGAAGCTTTCTTT. As protein: CASSLAVGGLAFMNTEAFF.

The chain uses TRBV10-1 and TRBJ2-2; 7 bases match TRBD1. The CDR3 has 13 residues. Trimming removed 6 bases from V and 7 bases from J; junction bases left unmatched: 5. CDR1 and CDR2 (germline): WNHNN, SYGVQD (reference sequence). The CDR3 nucleotides are TGCGCCAGCAGCGGTACAGGGGACGGGGAGCTGTTTTTT. This gives the protein CASSGTGDGELFF.

This sequence joins TRBV6-5 and TRBJ1-1, with a weak D call TRBD1 (6 bases). In germline, CDR1 is MNHEY, CDR2 SVGAGI. Trimming pared 6 bases from V and 2 bases from J, leaving 10 bases between. This CDR3 has 13 amino acids. CDR3 sequence reads: CASRLTGNTEAFF. CDR3 DNA: TGTGCCAGCAGACTGACAGGAAACACTGAAGCTTTCTTT.

The chain has TRBV2 and TRBJ1-1, with a tentative D call TRBD1 (6 bases). This CDR3 spans 13 amino acids. Germline V gene lookup returns CDR1 SNHLY and CDR2 FYNNEI. V lost 6 bases and J 4 bases, leaving 12 bases between the germline ends. CDR3: CASRATGSTEAFF. CDR3 DNA sequence: TGTGCCAGCAGGGCAACAGGGAGCACTGAAGCTTTCTTT.

The chain recombines TRBV6-5 with TRBJ1-1, with TRBD1 identical over 9 bases. V lost 7 bases to trimming and J lost 6 bases; unmatched junction nucleotides: 9. Germline V gives CDR1 MNHEY, CDR2 SVGAGI. The CDR3 is 14 residues long. CDR3 sequence (DNA): TGTGCCAGCACTATGACAGGGGGGGTCTCTGAAGCTTTCTTT. Translation: CASTMTGGVSEAFF.

This clone was seen a handful of times. V gene TRBV19 combines with J gene TRBJ2-4; D might be TRBD2 (6 bases). The CDR3 sequence is 15 residues long. Germline V gene sequence: CDR1 LNHDA, CDR2 SQIVND (reference sequence). Trimming left V 3 bases short and J 6 bases short, with 15 bases between. CDR3 region: CASSIRGNRPNIQYF. In DNA, the CDR3 is TGTGCCAGTAGTATTCGGGGGAACCGACCAAACATTCAGTACTTC.